The 24 T cell receptor beta chains presented below share a single source sample, sequenced in a study of cytomegalovirus exposure and HLA in healthy donors. A multiplex PCR was run with 60 Vbeta primers and 13 Jbeta primers. The assay was immunoSEQ multiplex PCR, and TCRdb's table has in-frame clones only and misses some. The data contain around 120,000 clones, roughly 63% of them singletons. The source material was PBMCs. Every receptor here comes from a man aged 25-45 years in good health and CMV-seropositive.

Only one count was recorded for this clone. The chain combines TRBV9 with TRBJ1-2, with D tentatively TRBD1 (6 bases). V lost 0 bases and J 2 bases, leaving 8 bases between the germline ends. The CDR3 covers 14 residues. Germline values: CDR1 SGDLS, CDR2 YYNGEE. CDR3 residues: CASSVGQGNYGYTF. CDR3 in DNA: TGTGCCAGCAGCGTAGGTCAGGGGAACTATGGCTACACCTTC. The entire variable domain, with the rest obtained from reference TRBV9 and TRBJ1-2, is as follows: DSGVTQTPKHLITATGQRVTLRCSPRSGDLSVYWYQQSLDQGLQFLIQYYNGEERAKGNILERFSAQQFPDLHSELNLSSLELGDSALYFCASSVGQGNYGYTFGSGTRLTVV.

The chain carries TRBV4-1 and TRBJ2-7; 9 nucleotides align to TRBD2. Germline assignment: CDR1 MGHRA and CDR2 YSYEKL. V shed 2 bases and J 3 bases; nucleotides not matched to a gene: 5. This CDR3 is built from 15 residues. The CDR3 loop reads CASSQRLAGYYEQYF. The CDR3 DNA is TGCGCCAGCAGCCAACGGCTAGCGGGATACTACGAGCAGTACTTC.

Only one count was recorded for this clone. The chain employs TRBV5-4 and TRBJ2-1, with TRBD2 matching over 8 bases. Germline CDR1 SGHNT, CDR2 YYREEE (reference sequence). The ends lost 4 bases at V and 4 bases at J; junction bases unmatched: 10. The CDR3 runs to 16 residues. This CDR3 is CASSPGGASGYNEQFF. The CDR3 bases are TGTGCCAGCAGCCCTGGGGGGGCTAGCGGGTACAATGAGCAGTTCTTC.

V usage is TRBV7-6 and J usage is TRBJ2-1; TRBD2 matches at 11 bases. The CDR3 is made up of 17 amino acids. The V and J ends lost 1 base and 5 bases, in that order; junction bases with no gene match: 7. The V gene's germline CDR1 is SGHVS and CDR2 FNYEAQ. CDR3 protein: CASSLELAGGPDNEQFF. CDR3 coding DNA: TGTGCCAGCAGCTTAGAATTAGCGGGAGGGCCCGACAATGAGCAGTTCTTC.

This clone appeared a single time. CDR3: CASSNGPPDTQYF. CDR3 coding DNA: TGTGCCAGCAGCAATGGGCCCCCCGATACGCAGTATTTT. The chain couples TRBV7-3 to TRBJ2-3, with D uncertain. Between the trimmed V and J ends, which lost 5 bases and 6 bases, there was a span of 12 bases. This CDR3 has 13 residues. Germline V gene sequence: CDR1 SGHTA, CDR2 FQGTGA.

The rearrangement uses TRBV14 and TRBJ2-1; 10 bases match TRBD1. Germline V lookup: CDR1 SGHDN, CDR2 FVKESK. J lost 8 bases, V lost 2 bases, and 12 bases had no gene match. CDR3 length equals 17 residues. The CDR3, as DNA: TGTGCCAGCAGCCAAAATCGGGGGAGGGGGACAGGGGATGAGCAGTTCTTC. This sequence encodes CASSQNRGRGTGDEQFF.

The chain couples TRBV6-1 to TRBJ1-4; D gene ambiguous. The CDR3 has 14 residues. Germline CDR1 is MNHNS and CDR2 is SASEGT. V gave up 6 bases and J gave up 8 bases, with 16 bases separating them. CDR3 loop: CASRHTPSGEKLFF. Here the CDR3 DNA reads TGTGCCAGCAGGCACACACCCTCCGGGGAAAAACTGTTTTTT.

The chain is built from TRBV6-4 and TRBJ2-6, with TRBD2 matching over 11 bases. Germline V gives CDR1 MRHNA, CDR2 SNTAGT. Trimming took 6 bases from V and 1 from J; bases not matched to a gene: 5. The CDR3 has 17 residues. DNA of the CDR3: TGTGCCAGCAGCCGACTAGCGGGAAATTCTGGGGCCAACGTCCTGACTTTC. Translated: CASSRLAGNSGANVLTF.

CDR3 DNA: TGTGCCAGCAGCCCGGGACAGGGCCGTGGCTACACCTTC. This translates into CASSPGQGRGYTF. This chain links TRBV9 with TRBJ1-2, with 9 bases matching TRBD1. Germline V gives CDR1 SGDLS, CDR2 YYNGEE. After removal of 4 bases from V and 7 bases from J, the junction contained 5 bases not matched to a gene. The CDR3 covers 13 residues.

In DNA, the CDR3 is TGTGCCAGCAGGCTAGCGGGAGACACAGATACGCAGTATTTT. Encoded protein: CASRLAGDTDTQYF. The chain links TRBV6-6 to TRBJ2-3, with TRBD2 matching over 10 bases. The CDR3 is made up of 14 amino acids. V dropped 6 bases and J dropped 2; count of bases not matched to a gene: 2. Germline CDR1 reads MNHNY; CDR2 reads SVGAGI (reference sequence).

The chain couples TRBV6-4 to TRBJ2-1; 8 bases are a match to TRBD1. Germline V gives CDR1 MRHNA, CDR2 SNTAGT. J gave up 0 bases and V 5 bases, and 6 bases lay outside the gene matches. CDR3 length equals 16 residues. CDR3 coding DNA: TGTGCCAGCAGTTATACAGGGGGGAGCTCCTACAATGAGCAGTTCTTC. Translated: CASSYTGGSSYNEQFF.

A few counts support this clone. J is TRBJ2-7 and V is TRBV6-5; a possible D gene is TRBD1 (6 bases). In germline, CDR1 is MNHEY, CDR2 SVGAGI. The CDR3 extends over 13 amino acids. Between the trimmed V and J ends, which lost 9 bases and 0 bases, there was a span of 12 bases. The CDR3 reads CASLDSNSYEQYF. CDR3 sequence (DNA): TGTGCCAGTTTGGACAGTAACTCCTACGAGCAGTACTTC.

The V gene is TRBV28, the J gene TRBJ1-5; no clear D. The germline gives CDR1 MDHEN, CDR2 SYDVKM. The CDR3 spans 15 residues. V gave up 5 bases and J gave up 1 base, with 12 bases separating them. CDR3 in amino acids: CASSPAGFSNQPQHF. The CDR3 DNA follows: TGTGCCAGCAGTCCGGCGGGCTTCAGCAATCAGCCCCAGCATTTT.

The chain links TRBV11-3 to TRBJ1-1; the D is unclear. The germline CDR1 and CDR2 sequences are SGHNT and YENEEA. V dropped 5 bases and J dropped 7 bases, with 11 bases sitting between them. The CDR3 covers 12 residues. The CDR3 bases are TGTGCCAGCAGCGTCGAGCGGGGTGAAGCTTTCTTT. Its translation: CASSVERGEAFF. Looking up the rest from reference TRBV11-3 and TRBJ1-1 gives the full variable domain: EAGVVQSPRYKIIEKKQPVAFWCNPISGHNTLYWYLQNLGQGPELLIRYENEEAVDDSQLPKDRFSAERLKGVDSTLKIQPAELGDSAVYLCASSVERGEAFFGQGTRLTVV.

V gene TRBV28 combines with J gene TRBJ1-1; no clear D gene. Trimming took 6 bases from V and 0 from J, leaving 8 bases between them. CDR1 MDHEN and CDR2 SYDVKM come from the germline V gene. The CDR3 runs 13 residues. CDR3 coding DNA: TGTGCCAGCAGCCAAATCATGAACACTGAAGCTTTCTTT. Protein product: CASSQIMNTEAFF.

This clone was recorded a few times. V and J are TRBV5-4 and TRBJ2-7, with 9 positions matching TRBD1. The ends lost 1 base at V and 4 bases at J; junction bases unmatched: 6. The germline V gene has CDR1 SGHNT and CDR2 YYREEE (reference sequence). The CDR3 has 15 residues. The CDR3 nucleotides are TGTGCCAGCAGCTTGAGTGGGACAGGGAATTACGAGCAGTACTTC. Translating it yields CASSLSGTGNYEQYF.

This rearrangement joins TRBV5-1 to TRBJ2-5; possible D gene TRBD1, 6 bases. The CDR3 contains 14 residues. V was shortened by 0 bases and J by 5 bases, with 11 bases between the two germline ends. Looked up from germline, CDR1 is SGHRS and CDR2 is YFSETQ. CDR3 DNA: TGCGCCAGCAGCTTGGATCATCAGGGGGAGACCCAGTACTTC. The encoded protein is CASSLDHQGETQYF.

The V call is TRBV15, the J call TRBJ2-1; a weak D match, TRBD2 (5 bases). Germline values: CDR1 LNHNV, CDR2 YYDKDF (reference sequence). V lost 0 bases and J 0 bases, leaving 9 bases between the germline ends. This CDR3 spans 16 amino acids. The CDR3 reads CATSRDGLFSYNEQFF. CDR3 in DNA: TGTGCCACCAGCAGAGACGGACTTTTCTCCTACAATGAGCAGTTCTTC.

This sequence joins TRBV10-3 and TRBJ2-1, with a tentative D call TRBD2 (6 bases). V was trimmed by 6 bases and J by 0 bases, leaving 15 bases between them. CDR3 length equals 16 residues. Germline-derived CDR1 and CDR2 are ENHRY and SYGVKD. CDR3 protein: CAISAPSVNSYNEQFF. The CDR3 DNA sequence: TGTGCCATCAGCGCACCTAGCGTTAACTCCTACAATGAGCAGTTCTTC.

As concerns this clone: Other DNA sequences from this sample encode an identical CDR3 as well. The rearrangement links TRBV4-1 to TRBJ2-2; TRBD1 matches 7 bases. In germline, CDR1 is MGHRA, CDR2 YSYEKL. Germline trimming cut 6 bases from V and 5 bases from J; bases unmatched to any gene: 6. This CDR3 is 14 amino acids long. The CDR3: CASRDRVGTGELFF. The CDR3 region has the DNA TGCGCCAGCAGAGACAGGGTGGGAACCGGGGAGCTGTTTTTT.

The CDR3 loop is CASSYSTGVYNEQFF. For the CDR3, the DNA is TGTGCCAGCAGTTACTCGACGGGGGTATACAATGAGCAGTTCTTC. The chain is built from TRBV6-6 and TRBJ2-1; D possibly corresponds to TRBD2 (6 bases). The CDR3 has 15 amino acids. The V end was cut by 0 bases, the J end by 4 bases, with 10 bases between. Germline V gives CDR1 MNHNY, CDR2 SVGAGI (reference sequence).

J is TRBJ2-3 and V is TRBV9, with 12 bases fitting TRBD2. CDR1 SGDLS and CDR2 YYNGEE come from the germline V gene. The CDR3 has 17 residues. V gave up 3 bases and J gave up 2 bases; unmatched junction bases: 7. The CDR3 spells CASSDGLAGYLTDTQYF. DNA for the CDR3: TGTGCCAGCAGCGATGGACTAGCGGGGTACCTCACAGATACGCAGTATTTT.

This clone was detected a few times. V gene TRBV27 combines with J gene TRBJ1-4; D is possibly TRBD1 (6 bases). Germline values: CDR1 MNHEY, CDR2 SMNVEV (reference sequence). The V end was cut by 6 bases, the J end by 0 bases, with 14 bases between. CDR3 size: 16 residues. CDR3 in amino acids: CASRPGASPTNEKLFF. The CDR3, as DNA: TGTGCCAGCAGGCCAGGGGCCTCCCCAACTAATGAAAAACTGTTTTTT. The whole variable domain, remainder taken from reference TRBV27 and TRBJ1-4, is EAQVTQNPRYLITVTGKKLTVTCSQNMNHEYMSWYRQDPGLGLRQIYYSMNVEVTDKGDVPEGYKVSRKEKRNFPLILESPSPNQTSLYFCASRPGASPTNEKLFFGSGTQLSVL.

This rearrangement joins TRBV5-1 to TRBJ1-2, with 9 nucleotides matching TRBD1. V lost 0 bases, J lost 4 bases, and 10 bases stayed unmatched. Germline CDR1 is SGHRS and CDR2 is YFSETQ. CDR3 length equals 17 residues. CDR3 amino acids: CASSLDLPGQGTYGYTF. CDR3 nucleotides: TGCGCCAGCAGCTTGGACCTACCGGGACAGGGTACCTATGGCTACACCTTC. The full variable domain, its missing parts supplied by reference TRBV5-1 and TRBJ1-2, is KAGVTQTPRYLIKTRGQQVTLSCSPISGHRSVSWYQQTPGQGLQFLFEYFSETQRNKGNFPGRFSGRQFSNSRSEMNVSTLELGDSALYLCASSLDLPGQGTYGYTFGSGTRLTVV.